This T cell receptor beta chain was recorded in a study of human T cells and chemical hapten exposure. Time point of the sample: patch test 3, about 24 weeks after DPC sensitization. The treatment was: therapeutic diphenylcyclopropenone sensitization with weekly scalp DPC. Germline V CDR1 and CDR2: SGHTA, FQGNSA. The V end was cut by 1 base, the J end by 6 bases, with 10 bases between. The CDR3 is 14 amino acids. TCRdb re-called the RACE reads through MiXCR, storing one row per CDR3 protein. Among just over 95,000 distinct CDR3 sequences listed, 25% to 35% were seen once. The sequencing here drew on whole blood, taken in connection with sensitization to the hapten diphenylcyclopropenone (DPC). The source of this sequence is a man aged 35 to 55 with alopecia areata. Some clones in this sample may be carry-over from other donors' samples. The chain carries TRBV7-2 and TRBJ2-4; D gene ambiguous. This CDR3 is CASSLDRSVNIQYF. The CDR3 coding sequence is TGTGCCAGCAGCTTAGATCGGTCCGTAAACATTCAGTACTTC.